This entry lists 9 T cell receptor beta chains sequenced from one sample in a study of T cell responses to AZD1222 COVID-19 vaccine. Libraries were prepared by immunoSEQ multiplex PCR; TCRdb keeps only in-frame clonotypes and omits some of them. The sample lists 100,000 or so clones, about 87% occurring once. The sample in question was peripheral blood, obtained 28 days after the second AZD1222 dose. The receptors derive from an adult who received the AZD1222 COVID-19 vaccine.

The rearrangement uses TRBV28 and TRBJ2-1; D uncertain. Trimming took 1 base from V and 4 from J, leaving 8 bases between them. CDR1 and CDR2 from the germline V gene are MDHEN and SYDVKM. This CDR3 is built from 14 residues. Here the CDR3 DNA reads TGTGCCAGCAGTTTATCGCCGTTGTACAATGAGCAGTTCTTC. Translation: CASSLSPLYNEQFF.

The rearrangement links TRBV5-1 to TRBJ1-1; D is unclear. The length of the CDR3 is 17 residues. Deletions cut 3 bases from V and 1 base from J, with 19 bases between. The germline V gene encodes CDR1 SGHRS and CDR2 YFSETQ. In DNA form, the CDR3 reads TGCGCCAGCAGCTCCCTCGCGGGCGTAGGTGGGAACACTGAAGCTTTCTTT. Translation: CASSSLAGVGGNTEAFF.

The J gene is TRBJ2-2, the V gene TRBV5-1; D is tentatively TRBD1 or TRBD2 (5 bases each). The V end lost 3 bases, the J end lost 0 bases, and 12 bases lay between the germline ends. Germline V gene lookup returns CDR1 SGHRS and CDR2 YFSETQ. CDR3 length equals 16 residues. The CDR3 bases are TGCGCCAGCAGCTCAACCGGGACGGCGAACACCGGGGAGCTGTTTTTT. Residues: CASSSTGTANTGELFF. Full variable domain (remainder filled in from reference TRBV5-1 and TRBJ2-2): KAGVTQTPRYLIKTRGQQVTLSCSPISGHRSVSWYQQTPGQGLQFLFEYFSETQRNKGNFPGRFSGRQFSNSRSEMNVSTLELGDSALYLCASSSTGTANTGELFFGEGSRLTVL.

The rearrangement joins TRBV12-3 or TRBV12-4 to TRBJ2-3; unclear D gene. V was clipped by 6 bases and J by 1 base, with 8 bases between them. This CDR3 is 13 amino acids long. The CDR3 protein is CASSRQGTDTQYF. The CDR3 DNA sequence: TGTGCCAGCAGCCGCCAAGGCACAGATACGCAGTATTTT.

This clone was counted a single time. The chain joins TRBV6-1 to TRBJ2-3, with no clear D. There are 12 residues in the CDR3. Germline CDR1 MNHNS, CDR2 SASEGT. V was pared by 0 bases and J by 5 bases, with 3 bases between. Here the CDR3 reads CASSEALDTQYF. The CDR3 DNA reads TGTGCCAGCAGTGAAGCGCTAGATACGCAGTATTTT.

The CDR3 region is CASSNDRGNEQFF. CDR3 nucleotides: TGTGCCAGCAGTAACGACAGGGGAAATGAGCAGTTCTTC. The V gene is TRBV6-5, the J gene TRBJ2-1, with TRBD1 identical over 8 bases. Germline CDR1 reads MNHEY; CDR2 reads SVGAGI. V shed 5 bases, J shed 7 bases, and the junction held 4 bases outside the gene matches. The length of the CDR3 is 13 residues.

The chain links TRBV27 to TRBJ1-2; possibly TRBD1 for D (6 bases). The CDR3 consists of 15 residues. The germline CDR1 and CDR2 sequences are MNHEY and SMNVEV (reference sequence). Trimming shortened V by 5 bases and J by 6 bases, and 19 bases separated the two germline ends. The CDR3 nucleotides are TGTGCCAGCAGTCCAATGGTCTGGGGGCCAAATGGCTACACCTTC. This codes for CASSPMVWGPNGYTF.

The chain joins TRBV21-1 to TRBJ1-1; the table's TRBD1 call for D was not verified on the DNA. TRBV21-1 is tagged as a pseudogene. There are 17 residues in the CDR3. This CDR3 reads CASSKGRKDRADTEAFF. In DNA, the CDR3 is TGTGCCAGCAGCAAAGGGAGGAAGGACAGGGCTGACACTGAAGCTTTCTTT.

This clone was seen only once. The chain is built from TRBV3-1 (or the pseudogene TRBV3-2) and TRBJ1-5, with 7 bases identical to TRBD1. CDR3 length equals 17 residues. Looked up from germline, CDR1 is LGHDT and CDR2 is YNNKEL (reference sequence). The ends lost 0 bases at V and 2 bases at J; junction bases unmatched: 7. CDR3: CASSQEGGGSGNQPQHF. The CDR3 region has the DNA TGTGCCAGCAGCCAAGAGGGAGGGGGCTCCGGCAATCAGCCCCAGCATTTT.